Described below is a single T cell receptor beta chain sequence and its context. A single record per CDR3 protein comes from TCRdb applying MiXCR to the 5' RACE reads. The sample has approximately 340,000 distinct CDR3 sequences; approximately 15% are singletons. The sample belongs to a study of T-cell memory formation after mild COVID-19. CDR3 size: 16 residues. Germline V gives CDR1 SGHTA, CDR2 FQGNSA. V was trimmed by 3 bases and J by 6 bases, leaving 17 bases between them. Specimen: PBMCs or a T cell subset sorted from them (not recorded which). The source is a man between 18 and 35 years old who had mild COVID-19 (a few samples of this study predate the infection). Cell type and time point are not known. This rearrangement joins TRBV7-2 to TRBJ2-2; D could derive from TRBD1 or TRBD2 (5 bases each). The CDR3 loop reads CASSFAGTASAGELFF. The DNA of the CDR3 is TGTGCCAGCAGCTTTGCTGGGACCGCCAGCGCCGGGGAGCTGTTTTTT. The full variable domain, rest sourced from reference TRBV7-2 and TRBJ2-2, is GAGVSQSPSNKVTEKGKDVELRCDPISGHTALYWYRQSLGQGLEFLIYFQGNSAPDKSGLPSDRFSAERTGGSVSTLTIQRTQQEDSAVYLCASSFAGTASAGELFFGEGSRLTVL.